Below, one T cell receptor beta chain is given with its context. Seattle patient enrollment occurred during active infection, with longitudinal follow-up thereafter. In the original analysis: Reference gene primer amplification gave nucleated cell count estimates. The repertoire was sequenced with immunoSEQ multiplex PCR; TCRdb's copy has only in-frame clones and lacks some. Clone size and V and J calls were adopted from that table, with D and trimming inferred from the DNA. This table has some 520,000 clones, about 88% appearing once. The sample comes from a study of blood T cell repertoires in COVID-19. The sequenced material came from peripheral blood. This TCR was recovered from a young man with COVID-19, enrolled during active disease.

The CDR3 here is CASSSFSGGSYEQYF. In nucleotides, the CDR3 is TGTGCCAGCAGTTCCTTTAGCGGGGGCTCCTACGAGCAGTACTTC. This sequence joins TRBV6-5 and TRBJ2-7; 9 positions agree with TRBD2. CDR1 is MNHEY, CDR2 SVGAGI, per germline. The CDR3 is 15 amino acids. With V trimmed by 4 bases and J by 0 bases, 4 bases remained unmatched.